A single T cell receptor beta chain is shown here with its context. The antigen remains undetermined. The CDR3 has 15 residues. V was shortened by 4 bases and J by 5 bases, with 16 bases between the two germline ends. Germline loops: CDR1 SGHRS, CDR2 YFSETQ. The data were taken from a study of shared clonotypes between healthy human individuals. As for the study in general: A donor's plate count was three for CD4 naive and three for CD4 memory; CD8 naive had two and CD8 memory one. Findings and limits, study-wide: Four donors shared around 5.2% of their naive CD4 clonotypes.

The protocol was immunoSEQ multiplex PCR, while the TCRdb copy is restricted to in-frame clones and leaves out a portion. The sample has roughly 1,800,000 clones; about 95% are singletons. Terminally differentiated effector memory CD45RA+ cells were left out of the naive CD8 fraction, which was CD45RO-negative and positively selected for CCR7. Material: naive CD8+ T cells sorted from blood. The chain joins TRBV5-1 to TRBJ2-1; D could derive from TRBD1 or TRBD2 (6 bases each). This clonotype originated in a young man in good health. DNA for the CDR3: TGCGCCAGCAGCCTTTCGGGGGCGTGGGACAATGAGCAGTTCTTC. This translates into CASSLSGAWDNEQFF.